This T cell receptor (beta chain) was captured by sequencing in a study of T cell responses to AZD1222 COVID-19 vaccine. Study-wide results and limits: Only after the peak T cell response were repertoires sampled. Seropositivity was recorded at baseline in only 6 or 7 AZD1222 recipients. Unmutated variant regions are reportedly targeted by nearly half of spike-specific TCRs.

Clones were sequenced by immunoSEQ multiplex PCR, and TCRdb holds only the in-frame ones, with some missing. Of about 99,000 clones listed, roughly 87% were seen once; the top ten hold roughly 2.9%. Germline CDR1 reads LGHNA; CDR2 reads YNFKEQ. This CDR3 contains 15 residues. V shed 4 bases and J 8 bases; nucleotides not matched to a gene: 10. In regard to this clone: Antigen specificity is unknown.

Sample: peripheral blood, taken on day 0 of AZD1222 vaccination. This sequence originates from an adult in good health. The V and J genes are TRBV4-2 and TRBJ2-1, with 8 nucleotides matching TRBD2. The CDR3 DNA sequence: TGTGCCAGCAGCCTCGGGACGGGAGGGCAGGATGAGCAGTTCTTC. It codes for CASSLGTGGQDEQFF.